The source of this T cell receptor (beta chain) is a study of blood T cell repertoires in COVID-19. Study in general: COVID-19 samples collected from the United States, Italy and Spain covered acute and convalescent phases. PBMCs, B-cell-depleted T cells, or T cells were the source of the cDNA or gDNA that made up the material.

How the authors handled the data: Cell counts per sample came from amplifying reference gene primers. Some clones are missing from TCRdb's copy, which holds only in-frame ones; the method was immunoSEQ multiplex PCR. D and trimming come from the DNA, and the V and J calls and clone size come from that table. The table records 200,000 to 300,000 clones, about 90% of them present only once. The CDR3 has 18 amino acids. The gene calls are TRBV21-1 and TRBJ2-6; the D call of TRBD1 is as the table states it, not checked on the DNA. TRBV21-1 corresponds to a pseudogene. This TCR came from a man aged 25-45 years with COVID-19, enrolled during active disease. The sample comprised peripheral blood. This CDR3 reads CASSKEAGGMPGANVLTF. The CDR3 DNA is TGTGCCAGCAGCAAAGAGGCAGGGGGCATGCCTGGGGCCAACGTCCTGACTTTC.